Below are 20 T cell receptor beta chains sequenced from a single sample in a study of shared clonotypes between healthy human individuals (dated by TCRdb to the early 2020s). Libraries were built with the immunoSEQ multiplex PCR assay. TCRdb mirrors the immuneACCESS table, restricted to in-frame sequences. Some clones are absent from its copies; in checked studies, under half trace to an unresolved V gene, and the reason for the others is unknown. The sample contains about 1.4 million clones, around 95% of them found a single time. The ten largest make up about 1% of the sample. Sequences were obtained from naive CD4+ T cells sorted from blood. The cell subset or site label for this specimen denotes: CD45RA+ positively selected. These receptor sequences come from a man under 40 in good health.

The V gene is TRBV9, the J gene TRBJ2-3, with D perhaps given as TRBD1 or TRBD2 (5 bases each). The germline V gene has CDR1 SGDLS and CDR2 YYNGEE. This CDR3 has 14 residues. The ends were cut back, 0 bases at V and 4 bases at J, with 9 bases in the middle. The CDR3, as DNA: TGTGCCAGCAGCGTAGCCGGGACGGCAGATACGCAGTATTTT. Its translation is CASSVAGTADTQYF. Full variable domain (outside the CDR3, taken from reference TRBV9 and TRBJ2-3): DSGVTQTPKHLITATGQRVTLRCSPRSGDLSVYWYQQSLDQGLQFLIQYYNGEERAKGNILERFSAQQFPDLHSELNLSSLELGDSALYFCASSVAGTADTQYFGPGTRLTVL.

The rearrangement uses TRBV20-1 and TRBJ2-4; unclear D gene. The CDR3 runs to 11 residues. Trimming took off 7 bases at V and 5 bases at J, with 9 bases between the two ends. In germline, CDR1 is DFQATT, CDR2 SNEGSKA (reference sequence). The CDR3 is CSGLGENIQYF. CDR3 DNA sequence: TGCAGTGGGCTGGGTGAAAACATTCAGTACTTC.

Comment on this clone: This CDR3 is also generated by other DNA sequences in the sample. The chain carries TRBV18 and TRBJ2-3, with TRBD1 matching 8 bases. The CDR3 is 15 amino acids. J lost 3 bases, V lost 3 bases, and 5 bases had no gene match. Germline V gene sequence: CDR1 KGHSH, CDR2 LQKENI. The CDR3: CASSPRTGSTDTQYF. CDR3 bases: TGTGCCAGCTCACCTCGGACAGGGTCGACAGATACGCAGTATTTT.

The genes are TRBV28 and TRBJ2-7, with 9 bases fitting TRBD1. Germline V gene data show CDR1 as MDHEN and CDR2 as SYDVKM. This CDR3 contains 14 residues. After removal of 6 bases from V and 6 bases from J, the junction contained 9 bases not matched to a gene. CDR3 DNA: TGTGCCAGCAGCTTACAGGGGGCGAAAATCGAGCAGTACTTC. This gives the protein CASSLQGAKIEQYF.

V usage is TRBV6-1 and J usage is TRBJ2-1, with 7 bases fitting TRBD1. The germline CDR1 and CDR2 sequences are MNHNS and SASEGT. With 4 bases clipped from V and 2 bases from J, the junction kept 2 bases outside the gene matches. The CDR3 has 14 residues. Written as DNA, the CDR3 is TGTGCCAGCAGTGTACAGGGGCCCTACAATGAGCAGTTCTTC. As protein: CASSVQGPYNEQFF.

This clone was counted a single time. This CDR3 is also generated by other DNA sequences in the sample. V usage is TRBV5-1 and J usage is TRBJ2-2; TRBD2 matches 9 bases. V dropped 4 bases and J dropped 1; count of bases not matched to a gene: 2. The germline gives CDR1 SGHRS, CDR2 YFSETQ. There are 15 residues in the CDR3. This CDR3 reads CASSLTSGNTGELFF. The CDR3 region has the DNA TGCGCCAGCAGCCTGACTAGCGGGAACACCGGGGAGCTGTTTTTT.

This clone came up once. This chain connects TRBV6-1 to TRBJ2-3; 9 bases align to TRBD2. CDR1 is MNHNS and CDR2 is SASEGT in the germline V gene. Trimming cost V 8 bases and J 3 bases; bases outside gene matches: 9. This CDR3 contains 15 residues. The DNA for the CDR3 is TGTGCCAGCTCCTTGGCGGGAGGGCCTACAGATACGCAGTATTTT. Protein product: CASSLAGGPTDTQYF.

The rearrangement uses TRBV15 and TRBJ2-1, with 9 positions matching TRBD2. Germline values: CDR1 LNHNV, CDR2 YYDKDF (reference sequence). The CDR3 has 15 amino acids. The J segment lost 8 bases and the V segment lost 0 bases, leaving 5 bases of the junction unmatched. CDR3 sequence reads: CATSRDKTSGDEQFF. The CDR3, as DNA: TGTGCCACCAGCAGAGATAAGACTAGCGGAGATGAGCAGTTCTTC.

This chain uses TRBV6-6 with TRBJ1-5; 7 bases are a match to TRBD1. There are 16 residues in the CDR3. Germline V gives CDR1 MNHNY, CDR2 SVGAGI (reference sequence). V was clipped by 1 base and J by 4 bases; unmatched bases: 7. DNA for the CDR3: TGTGCCAGCAGTTACTTTGGACAGGTGGGGAATCAGCCCCAGCATTTT. Translated: CASSYFGQVGNQPQHF.

The DNA of the CDR3 is TGTGCCACCAGCAGAGTCAAGGGGGACAGCATCTATGGCTACACCTTC. Translation: CATSRVKGDSIYGYTF. J is TRBJ1-2 and V is TRBV15; 7 nucleotides agree with TRBD1. The CDR3 consists of 16 residues. Germline V lookup: CDR1 LNHNV, CDR2 YYDKDF (reference sequence). Unmatched junction bases numbered 9, after V lost 1 base and J lost 4 bases.

This clone was seen once. The rearrangement joins TRBV18 to TRBJ2-1; 11 nucleotides line up with TRBD1. The CDR3 sequence is 22 residues long. The trim removed 1 base at V and 7 bases at J, leaving 24 bases unmatched. The germline V gene encodes CDR1 KGHSH and CDR2 LQKENI. CDR3: CASSPLRLSGQGDFKGYNEQFF. CDR3 coding DNA: TGTGCCAGCTCACCACTCCGTTTATCGGGACAGGGGGACTTTAAGGGTTATAATGAGCAGTTCTTC.

This chain joins TRBV28 and TRBJ1-5; tentatively, D is TRBD1 (5 bases). Germline V gene data show CDR1 as MDHEN and CDR2 as SYDVKM. The CDR3 loop spans 14 amino acids. V was shortened by 5 bases and J by 5 bases, with 13 bases between the two germline ends. The CDR3 bases are TGTGCCAGCAGTCTCTGGGACGCGGATCAGCCCCAGCATTTT. This codes for CASSLWDADQPQHF.

This chain joins TRBV27 and TRBJ2-7, with 7 bases fitting TRBD1. CDR3 length: 15 amino acids. V was clipped by 5 bases and J by 3 bases; unmatched bases: 10. The V gene's germline CDR1 is MNHEY and CDR2 SMNVEV (reference sequence). This CDR3 is CASSDTGQASYEQYF. CDR3 bases: TGTGCCAGCAGTGATACCGGACAGGCCAGCTACGAGCAGTACTTC.

This clone came up once. This chain connects TRBV5-1 to TRBJ2-3, with D possibly being TRBD2 (5 bases). The CDR3 spans 16 residues. Germline lookup yields CDR1 SGHRS and CDR2 YFSETQ. The V end was cut by 5 bases, the J end by 1 base, with 17 bases between. CDR3 region: CASSRETVRGTDTQYF. The CDR3 DNA follows: TGCGCCAGCAGTCGGGAAACAGTACGTGGCACAGATACGCAGTATTTT.

This clone showed up just once. The chain couples TRBV15 to TRBJ2-2; maybe TRBD1 (5 bases). Germline-derived CDR1 and CDR2 are LNHNV and YYDKDF (reference sequence). The V gene lost 2 bases and the J gene lost 6 bases, with 13 bases spanning the gap. The CDR3 has 15 residues. CDR3 amino acids: CATSRMDKGAGELFF. CDR3 in DNA: TGTGCCACCAGCAGAATGGACAAAGGGGCCGGGGAGCTGTTTTTT. The full variable domain, completed using reference TRBV15 and TRBJ2-2, is DAMVIQNPRYQVTQFGKPVTLSCSQTLNHNVMYWYQQKSSQAPKLLFHYYDKDFNNEADTPDNFQSRRPNTSFCFLDIRSPGLGDTAMYLCATSRMDKGAGELFFGEGSRLTVL.

The count of this clone is one. The chain links TRBV6-4 to TRBJ2-3, with unresolved D. V lost 6 bases and J 4 bases, leaving 20 bases between the germline ends. This CDR3 contains 16 residues. Germline V CDR1 and CDR2: MRHNA, SNTAGT. DNA of the CDR3: TGTGCCAGCAGCCCCCTGGTAACCATCCGACCAGATACGCAGTATTTT. It specifies CASSPLVTIRPDTQYF.

The rearrangement uses TRBV7-9 and TRBJ2-3; D ambiguous. This CDR3 has 14 amino acids. Germline V lookup: CDR1 SEHNR, CDR2 FQNEAQ (reference sequence). Trimming took off 4 bases at V and 5 bases at J, with 13 bases between the two ends. This CDR3 is CASSSDSDGDTQYF. CDR3 sequence (DNA): TGTGCCAGCAGCTCCGATTCAGACGGAGATACGCAGTATTTT.

The chain has TRBV15 and TRBJ2-6; unclear D gene. The CDR3 consists of 15 residues. Germline V gene lookup returns CDR1 LNHNV and CDR2 YYDKDF (reference sequence). Trimming removed 2 bases from V and 3 bases from J, with 8 bases in between. CDR3 region: CATSRIVGGANVLTF. For the CDR3, the DNA is TGTGCCACCAGCAGAATCGTTGGTGGGGCCAACGTCCTGACTTTC. Together with reference TRBV15 and TRBJ2-6, the CDR3 gives the full variable domain: DAMVIQNPRYQVTQFGKPVTLSCSQTLNHNVMYWYQQKSSQAPKLLFHYYDKDFNNEADTPDNFQSRRPNTSFCFLDIRSPGLGDTAMYLCATSRIVGGANVLTFGAGSRLTVL.

This clone occurred once. The chain employs TRBV18 and TRBJ2-7; TRBD1 agrees at 10 bases. The CDR3 totals 15 residues. J lost 4 bases, V lost 2 bases, and 5 bases had no gene match. Germline V gene data show CDR1 as KGHSH and CDR2 as LQKENI. CDR3 protein: CASSPRGTGEYEQYF. DNA for the CDR3: TGTGCCAGCTCACCAAGAGGGACAGGGGAGTACGAGCAGTACTTC.

The rearrangement joins TRBV7-2 to TRBJ2-7; unclear D gene. Germline V gene lookup returns CDR1 SGHTA and CDR2 FQGNSA. This CDR3 has 13 residues. V gave up 4 bases and J gave up 0 bases, with 7 bases separating them. The CDR3 DNA follows: TGTGCCAGCAGCTACTATAGCTCCTACGAGCAGTACTTC. It yields the protein CASSYYSSYEQYF.